This T cell receptor beta chain was identified in a study of early T cells in non-severe SARS-CoV-2 infection (dated by TCRdb to the early 2020s). In terms of the full investigation: TCR sequencing used bulk RNA from unsorted whole blood, so alpha and beta chains could not be paired. General conclusions and limits of the study: VDJdb matching was skewed toward anti-spike CD8 responses and likely underestimated virus-specific expansions, missing private and CD4 specificities.

The library was prepared using 5' RACE. Instrument on record: NextSeq 500. In the TCR library protocol, unique molecular identifiers were attached to individual cDNA molecules to correct for PCR bias and sequencing error. TCR alpha and beta chains were both sequenced, and the abundances of alpha and beta sequences in each sample were closely correlated with each other. The authors' analysis ran thus. Decombinator V4 was used to perform V gene, J gene and CDR3 annotation of TCR sequences. TCRs were defined as expanded if a significant change between any two time points was detected under a Poisson model with p below 0.0001. TCR abundances were normalised to the total number of TCRs sequenced per sample and expressed as counts per million. TRAV1-2 paired with TRAJ12, TRAJ20 or TRAJ33 defined MAIT TCRs, while TRAV10 paired with TRAJ18 defined iNKT TCRs. VDJdb, accessed 1 November 2021, was searched for CMV, EBV and SARS-CoV-2 annotated TCRs, with TCRs annotated for multiple antigens excluded. TCRdb redid the processing of the public reads, applying fastp at Q25 and MiXCR, and retained in-frame beta chains. Rows with a matching CDR3 protein are joined into one entry that keeps the most common DNA and genes. The V and J calls reflect TCRdb's pipeline rather than the authors' work. This sample gives tens of thousands of distinct CDR3 sequences in total; 13% of them show up just once. The top ten hold over 6.5% of the sample.

A case-control design nested within a healthcare worker cohort in London, UK, was used, with weekly nasopharyngeal swab PCR tests and blood sampling performed. Healthcare workers were recruited during the week of the UK lockdown, between 23 and 31 March 2020, and followed weekly for up to about 15 weeks. V gives up 0 bases and J gives up 3 bases, and the segment between their germline ends measures 2 bases. The germline V gene sets CDR1 to SGHTA and CDR2 to FQGNSA. The CDR3 contains 13 residues, cysteine and phenylalanine counted. The read is trimmed to its CDR3 DNA, 39 bases read in frame from base 1. This clonotype has more than one count but fewer than ten. The antigen it recognizes is unknown. No qualities accompany the bases; no much larger clone lies one base away.

The sequence was obtained from an adult who was a healthcare worker with PCR-confirmed SARS-CoV-2 infection or an uninfected control (not recorded which). The source material was whole blood. The chain couples TRBV7-2 to TRBJ2-2; the D gene assignment is ambiguous. The DNA is TGTGCCAGCAGCTTAGCGTACACCGGGGAGCTGTTTTTT. Translated, this gives CASSLAYTGELFF.